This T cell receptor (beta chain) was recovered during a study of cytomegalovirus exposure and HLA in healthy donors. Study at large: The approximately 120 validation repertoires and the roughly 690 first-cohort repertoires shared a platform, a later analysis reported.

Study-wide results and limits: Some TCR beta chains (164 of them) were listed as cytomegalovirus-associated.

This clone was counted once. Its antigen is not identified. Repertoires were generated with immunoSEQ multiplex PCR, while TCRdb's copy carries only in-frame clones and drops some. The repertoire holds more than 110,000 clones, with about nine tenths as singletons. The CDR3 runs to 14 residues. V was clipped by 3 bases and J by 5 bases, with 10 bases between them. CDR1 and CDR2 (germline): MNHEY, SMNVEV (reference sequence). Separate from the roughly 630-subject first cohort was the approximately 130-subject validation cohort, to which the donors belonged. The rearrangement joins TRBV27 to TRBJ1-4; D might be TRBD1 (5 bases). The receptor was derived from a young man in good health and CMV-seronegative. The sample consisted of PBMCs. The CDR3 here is CASSLSGRNEKLFF. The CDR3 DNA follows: TGTGCCAGCAGTTTGTCAGGGCGCAATGAAAAACTGTTTTTT.